These T cell receptor beta chains were read from a single sample in a study of blood T cell repertoires in COVID-19. The assay was immunoSEQ multiplex PCR, and TCRdb's table has in-frame clones only and misses some. The sample holds about 160,000 clones, over 80% seen once. The sample was peripheral blood. The receptors were sampled from a woman aged 55-69 years who had recovered from COVID-19. Each CDR3 is given with its conserved first and last residue. The D gene is left open where the match is weak. Where a row states a size, it is once, few, many or the class of an expanded clone; other rows omit it.

clone_size: once
d_call: .
j_call: TRBJ1-5
v_call: TRBV10-2
cdr3_nt: TGCGCCAGCAGTGCTCAGTACAATCAGCCCCAGCATTTT
cdr3_aa: CASSAQYNQPQHF

clone_size: .
d_call: TRBD2
j_call: TRBJ2-3
v_call: TRBV7-3
cdr3_nt: TGTGCCAGCAGCTCCCATGTAGCGGGGGGCACAGATACGCAGTATTTT
cdr3_aa: CASSSHVAGGTDTQYF

clone_size: .
d_call: .
j_call: TRBJ2-7
v_call: TRBV5-4
cdr3_nt: TGTGCCAGCAGACGCGCAGGGGCCGACGCTTCCTACGAGCAGTACTTC
cdr3_aa: CASRRAGADASYEQYF

clone_size: few
d_call: .
j_call: TRBJ1-1
v_call: TRBV27
cdr3_nt: TGTGCCAGCAGTTTGGAGGTTCGGGCTGAAGCTTTCTTT
cdr3_aa: CASSLEVRAEAFF

clone_size: .
d_call: TRBD1
j_call: TRBJ1-1
v_call: TRBV6-5
cdr3_nt: TGTGCCAGCAGTCTTCAGGGGGGTGAAGCTTTCTTT
cdr3_aa: CASSLQGGEAFF

clone_size: .
d_call: TRBD1
j_call: TRBJ1-6
v_call: TRBV5-4
cdr3_nt: TGTGCCAGCAGCTTGGAGACAGGGAATAATTCACCCCTCCACTTT
cdr3_aa: CASSLETGNNSPLHF

clone_size: .
d_call: TRBD1
j_call: TRBJ2-7
v_call: TRBV24-1
cdr3_nt: TGTGCCACCCGAGACCGGGACAGGGGCTCCTACGAGCAGTACTTC
cdr3_aa: CATRDRDRGSYEQYF

clone_size: .
d_call: TRBD1
j_call: TRBJ2-7
v_call: TRBV5-1
cdr3_nt: TGCGCCAGCAGCTTGGGGACAGGGAGTGGGGCCGAGCAGTACTTC
cdr3_aa: CASSLGTGSGAEQYF

clone_size: .
d_call: .
j_call: TRBJ1-6
v_call: TRBV2
cdr3_nt: TGTGCCAGCAGTGAGTCCAGGGTGAGTTCACCCCTCCACTTT
cdr3_aa: CASSESRVSSPLHF

clone_size: .
d_call: .
j_call: TRBJ2-7
v_call: TRBV3-1/TRBV3-2
cdr3_nt: TGTGCCAGCAGCCCCAGCTTTGGAGGATACGAGCAGTACTTC
cdr3_aa: CASSPSFGGYEQYF

clone_size: .
d_call: TRBD2
j_call: TRBJ2-1
v_call: TRBV19
cdr3_nt: TGTGCCAGTAGTATAGGAGGCGGGGGAACCTACAATGAGCAGTTCTTC
cdr3_aa: CASSIGGGGTYNEQFF

clone_size: .
d_call: TRBD1
j_call: TRBJ1-3
v_call: TRBV5-1
cdr3_nt: TGCGCCAGCAGCTCCACAGGGGGCGGAAACACCATATATTTT
cdr3_aa: CASSSTGGGNTIYF

clone_size: few
d_call: .
j_call: TRBJ1-1
v_call: TRBV24-1
cdr3_nt: TGTGCCACCGCAGGGGTAAACACTGAAGCTTTCTTT
cdr3_aa: CATAGVNTEAFF

clone_size: .
d_call: TRBD1
j_call: TRBJ1-5
v_call: TRBV5-4
cdr3_nt: TGTGCCAGCAGCTTGCAGGGGGGCAATCAGCCCCAGCATTTT
cdr3_aa: CASSLQGGNQPQHF

clone_size: .
d_call: TRBD1
j_call: TRBJ2-7
v_call: TRBV5-1
cdr3_nt: TGCGCCAGCAGCTTGCCCCTGACAGGGGCCCTGGACGAGCAGTACTTC
cdr3_aa: CASSLPLTGALDEQYF

clone_size: .
d_call: TRBD2
j_call: TRBJ2-7
v_call: TRBV6-1
cdr3_nt: TGTGCCAGCAGTGAATTGGGACTAGCGGCCTACGAGCAGTACTTC
cdr3_aa: CASSELGLAAYEQYF

clone_size: .
d_call: .
j_call: TRBJ1-1
v_call: TRBV29-1
cdr3_nt: TGCAGCGCCACAGGGAGCGGGAACACTGAAGCTTTCTTT
cdr3_aa: CSATGSGNTEAFF

clone_size: .
d_call: .
j_call: TRBJ2-1
v_call: TRBV6-1
cdr3_nt: TGTGCCAGCAGTGACGGGACAACCTACAATGAGCAGTTCTTC
cdr3_aa: CASSDGTTYNEQFF

clone_size: .
d_call: .
j_call: TRBJ2-3
v_call: TRBV28
cdr3_nt: TGTGCCAGCAGCCCCCCGGAGCTACGGGGGACGCAGTATTTT
cdr3_aa: CASSPPELRGTQYF

clone_size: .
d_call: TRBD1
j_call: TRBJ1-4
v_call: TRBV24-1
cdr3_nt: TGTGCCACCAGTGATTCAGGACAGGGGAATGAAAAACTGTTTTTT
cdr3_aa: CATSDSGQGNEKLFF

clone_size: .
d_call: TRBD1
j_call: TRBJ2-1
v_call: TRBV27
cdr3_nt: TGTGCCAGCAGTTTAGTCACAGGGGGCATCCAGGATGAGCAGTTCTTC
cdr3_aa: CASSLVTGGIQDEQFF

clone_size: .
d_call: TRBD1
j_call: TRBJ2-5
v_call: TRBV28
cdr3_nt: TGTGCCAGCAGTTTGAGCGGGACAGGGGTGGGCCAAGAGACCCAGTACTTC
cdr3_aa: CASSLSGTGVGQETQYF

clone_size: .
d_call: .
j_call: TRBJ1-2
v_call: TRBV28
cdr3_nt: TGTGCCGCCAAACCTGTGGGGGGGGCAGGCTATGGCTACACCTTC
cdr3_aa: CAAKPVGGAGYGYTF

clone_size: .
d_call: TRBD2
j_call: TRBJ2-1
v_call: TRBV27
cdr3_nt: TGTGCCAGCAGTTCCGCCGGGACTAGCGGGGGGGTAAGCTCCTACAATGAGCAGTTCTTC
cdr3_aa: CASSSAGTSGGVSSYNEQFF

clone_size: .
d_call: TRBD1
j_call: TRBJ1-1
v_call: TRBV27
cdr3_nt: TGTGCCAGCAGCCCCTGGGGACAGGGAAACACTGAAGCTTTCTTT
cdr3_aa: CASSPWGQGNTEAFF

clone_size: .
d_call: .
j_call: TRBJ2-7
v_call: TRBV19
cdr3_nt: TGTGCCAGTAGTACAGGGTACGAGCAGTACTTC
cdr3_aa: CASSTGYEQYF

clone_size: .
d_call: .
j_call: TRBJ2-7
v_call: TRBV2
cdr3_nt: TGTGCCAGCAGTGGAGACAGGTCTGCCGAGCAGTACTTC
cdr3_aa: CASSGDRSAEQYF

clone_size: once
d_call: .
j_call: TRBJ1-4
v_call: TRBV30
cdr3_nt: TGTGCCTGGAGCCGGGGAGCCCGAGGGGAAAAACTGTTTTTT
cdr3_aa: CAWSRGARGEKLFF

clone_size: .
d_call: .
j_call: TRBJ2-1
v_call: TRBV6-5
cdr3_nt: TGTGCCAGCACTCAAAGGGTAGGGGGAAATGAGCAGTTCTTC
cdr3_aa: CASTQRVGGNEQFF

clone_size: .
d_call: TRBD2
j_call: TRBJ2-1
v_call: TRBV7-2
cdr3_nt: TGTGCCAGCAGCTTGTTTAGTAGCGGGGGTGATGAGCAGTTCTTC
cdr3_aa: CASSLFSSGGDEQFF

clone_size: few
d_call: TRBD1
j_call: TRBJ2-3
v_call: TRBV28
cdr3_nt: TGTGCCAGCACCTCGACAGGGGCCGGGGAAGATACGCAGTATTTT
cdr3_aa: CASTSTGAGEDTQYF

clone_size: .
d_call: TRBD1
j_call: TRBJ1-6
v_call: TRBV27
cdr3_nt: TGTGCCAGCAGTGCGGGGACAGGTGGTAATTCACCCCTCCACTTT
cdr3_aa: CASSAGTGGNSPLHF

clone_size: .
d_call: TRBD1
j_call: TRBJ1-1
v_call: TRBV9
cdr3_nt: TGTGCCAGCAGCGTAGCGGTACAGGGGGACACTGAAGCTTTCTTT
cdr3_aa: CASSVAVQGDTEAFF

clone_size: .
d_call: .
j_call: TRBJ1-2
v_call: TRBV28
cdr3_nt: TGTGCCAGCAGCTGGGCGGGGAACCGGGCCGATGGCTACACCTTC
cdr3_aa: CASSWAGNRADGYTF

clone_size: .
d_call: TRBD1
j_call: TRBJ1-1
v_call: TRBV19
cdr3_nt: TGTGCCAGTAGAAGGATACAGGGGGACACTGAAGCTTTCTTT
cdr3_aa: CASRRIQGDTEAFF

clone_size: .
d_call: TRBD1
j_call: TRBJ1-5
v_call: TRBV19
cdr3_nt: TGTGCCAGTAGCCCCCGGGACAGGGGACCGGTGGTGACCCAGCATTTT
cdr3_aa: CASSPRDRGPVVTQHF

clone_size: once
d_call: TRBD1
j_call: TRBJ1-5
v_call: TRBV18
cdr3_nt: TGTGCCAGCTCACCACTGGAGGGGGCGGCGGGTCAGCCCCAGCATTTT
cdr3_aa: CASSPLEGAAGQPQHF

clone_size: .
d_call: .
j_call: TRBJ1-6
v_call: TRBV19
cdr3_nt: TGTGCCAGTAGTATTCAGGGTTTCCCGTGGAATTCACCCCTCCACTTT
cdr3_aa: CASSIQGFPWNSPLHF

clone_size: once
d_call: TRBD2
j_call: TRBJ2-1
v_call: TRBV6-6
cdr3_nt: TGTGCCAGCAGTTACTGGCGGGGGGGCCCCCGCAATGAGCAGTTCTTC
cdr3_aa: CASSYWRGGPRNEQFF

clone_size: .
d_call: .
j_call: TRBJ2-7
v_call: TRBV21-1
cdr3_nt: TGTGCCAGCAGCGAAAAGTTGGGACAGGGAAATTTC
cdr3_aa: CASSEKLGQGNF

clone_size: .
d_call: .
j_call: TRBJ2-6
v_call: TRBV7-6
cdr3_nt: TGTGCCAGCAGCTTAGTATCAGGGACTGGGGCCAACGTCCTGACTTTC
cdr3_aa: CASSLVSGTGANVLTF

clone_size: few
d_call: .
j_call: TRBJ2-4
v_call: TRBV9
cdr3_nt: TGTGCCAGCAGCGGATCAGGTATAGGCATTCAGTACTTC
cdr3_aa: CASSGSGIGIQYF

clone_size: .
d_call: TRBD2
j_call: TRBJ2-5
v_call: TRBV4-1
cdr3_nt: TGCGCCAGCAGCCAATTCCAGACACGGGAGGGAGAGACCCAGTACTTC
cdr3_aa: CASSQFQTREGETQYF

clone_size: .
d_call: .
j_call: TRBJ2-2
v_call: TRBV7-6
cdr3_nt: TGTGCCAGCAGCGAATGGACAGCCGGGGAGCTGTTTTTT
cdr3_aa: CASSEWTAGELFF

clone_size: .
d_call: .
j_call: TRBJ1-1
v_call: TRBV9
cdr3_nt: TGTGCCAGCAGCGTCTCCGGGACTGCGAACACTGAAGCTTTCTTT
cdr3_aa: CASSVSGTANTEAFF